These 3 T cell receptor beta chains were all obtained from the same sample, sequenced in a study of CD8 T cells in Susac syndrome. An input of about 0.5 to 1 ug of RNA was subjected to reverse transcription using random hexamers. TCRdb re-derived calls from the immunoSEQ multiplex PCR reads in MiXCR, one entry per CDR3 protein. The sample has 150,000 to 200,000 distinct CDR3 sequences, about 94% seen once. Sequenced material: CD4+ T cells from PBMCs. The receptors were gathered from a human donor in good health.

The chain couples TRBV6-6 to TRBJ1-1; a weak D match, TRBD1 (5 bases). Trimming shortened V by 4 bases and J by 11 bases, and 14 bases separated the two germline ends. The CDR3 has 12 residues. The germline V gene encodes CDR1 MNHNY and CDR2 SVGAGI (reference sequence). The CDR3 sequence is CASSSQRQSAFF. CDR3 DNA sequence: TGTGCCAGCAGTTCCCAGAGACAGAGCGCTTTCTTT.

CDR3 nucleotide sequence: TGTGCCAGCAGTCAATCGACAGAGCAGTACTTC. Translation: CASSQSTEQYF. The genes are TRBV6-2 or TRBV6-3 and TRBJ2-7; D gene uncertain. The germline gives CDR1 MNHEY, CDR2 SVGEGT. CDR3 length equals 11 residues. V was cut by 5 bases and J by 7 bases, with 9 bases left in between.

This sequence joins TRBV20-1 and TRBJ2-7; D gene uncertain. V lost 0 bases, J lost 5 bases, and 5 bases lay in between. The CDR3 has 11 residues. From germline, CDR1 is DFQATT and CDR2 SNEGSKA (reference sequence). CDR3 bases: TGCAGTGCTAGAGACCTAGACGAGCAGTACTTC. This gives the protein CSARDLDEQYF.